This T cell receptor beta chain emerged from a study of immune cell composition in non-small cell lung cancer. Broader study findings: Squamous lung tumours showed higher top 10 clone scores and clonality than adenocarcinomas.

The germline V and J ends were trimmed by 4 bases and 7 bases, with 13 bases remaining between them. CDR1 SGHNT and CDR2 YENEEA come from the germline V gene. The CDR3 length is 13 residues. Concerning this clone: Antigen unknown.

Generated by immunoSEQ multiplex PCR, the TCRdb table keeps only in-frame clones and is missing some. The top ten clones hold more than 8% of a sample with 8,000 or so clones, about 64% of them seen once. This sequence joins TRBV11-3 and TRBJ1-1; D is possibly TRBD1 (6 bases). This receptor was taken from a human donor with non-small cell lung cancer. Sequencing was carried out using lung tumor tissue. For the CDR3, the DNA is TGTGCCAGCAGCTCTGGGGGGGGCGGTGAAGCTTTCTTT. Its protein is CASSSGGGGEAFF.